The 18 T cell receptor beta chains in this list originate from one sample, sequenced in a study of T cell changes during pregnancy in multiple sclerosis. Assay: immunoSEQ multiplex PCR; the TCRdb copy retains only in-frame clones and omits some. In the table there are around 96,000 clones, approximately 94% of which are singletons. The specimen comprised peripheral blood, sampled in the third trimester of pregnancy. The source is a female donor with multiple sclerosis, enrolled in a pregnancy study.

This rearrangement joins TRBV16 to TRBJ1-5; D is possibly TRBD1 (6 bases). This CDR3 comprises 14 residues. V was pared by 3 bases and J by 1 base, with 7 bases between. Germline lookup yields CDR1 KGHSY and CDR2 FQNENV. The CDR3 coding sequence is TGTGCCAGCAGCCATGACAGGAGCAATCAGCCCCAGCATTTT. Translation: CASSHDRSNQPQHF.

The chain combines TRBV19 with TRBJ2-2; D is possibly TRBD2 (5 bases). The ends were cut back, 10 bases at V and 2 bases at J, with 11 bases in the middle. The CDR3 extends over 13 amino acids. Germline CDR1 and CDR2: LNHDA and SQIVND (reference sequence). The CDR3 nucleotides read TGTGCCACCCGCCGGGATAACACCGGGGAGCTGTTTTTT. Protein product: CATRRDNTGELFF.

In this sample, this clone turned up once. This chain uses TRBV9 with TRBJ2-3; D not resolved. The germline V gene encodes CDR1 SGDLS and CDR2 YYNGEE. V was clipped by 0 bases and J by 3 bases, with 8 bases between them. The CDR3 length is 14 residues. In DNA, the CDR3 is TGTGCCAGCAGCGTAGGCCTCGGGACAGATACGCAGTATTTT. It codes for CASSVGLGTDTQYF.

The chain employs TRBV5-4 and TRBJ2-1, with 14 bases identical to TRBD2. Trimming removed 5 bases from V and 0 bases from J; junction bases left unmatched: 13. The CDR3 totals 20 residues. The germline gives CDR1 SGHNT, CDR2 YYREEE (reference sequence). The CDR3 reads CASRSPGLAGASGSYNEQFF. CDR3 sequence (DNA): TGTGCCAGCAGGTCGCCGGGACTAGCGGGAGCTTCTGGCTCCTACAATGAGCAGTTCTTC.

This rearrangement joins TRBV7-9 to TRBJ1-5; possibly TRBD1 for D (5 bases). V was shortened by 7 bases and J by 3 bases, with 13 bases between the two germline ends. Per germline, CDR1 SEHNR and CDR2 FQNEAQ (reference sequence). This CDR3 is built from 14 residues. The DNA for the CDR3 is TGTGCCAGCACTAGAGGGGACTTCAATCAGCCCCAGCATTTT. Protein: CASTRGDFNQPQHF.

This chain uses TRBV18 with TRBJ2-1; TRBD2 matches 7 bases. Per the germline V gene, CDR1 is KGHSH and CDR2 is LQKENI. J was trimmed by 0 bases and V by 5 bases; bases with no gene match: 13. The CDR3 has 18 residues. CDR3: CASSGGLSSGNSYNEQFF. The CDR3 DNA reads TGTGCCAGCTCAGGGGGGTTGAGCAGCGGGAACTCCTACAATGAGCAGTTCTTC.

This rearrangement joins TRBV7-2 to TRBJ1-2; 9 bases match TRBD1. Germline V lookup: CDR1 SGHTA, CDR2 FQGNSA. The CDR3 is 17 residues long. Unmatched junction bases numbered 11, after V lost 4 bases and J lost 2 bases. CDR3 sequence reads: CASSSLVSGTGNYGYTF. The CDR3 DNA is TGTGCCAGCAGCTCCCTGGTTTCCGGGACAGGGAACTATGGCTACACCTTC. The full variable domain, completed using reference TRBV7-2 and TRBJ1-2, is GAGVSQSPSNKVTEKGKDVELRCDPISGHTALYWYRQSLGQGLEFLIYFQGNSAPDKSGLPSDRFSAERTGGSVSTLTIQRTQQEDSAVYLCASSSLVSGTGNYGYTFGSGTRLTVV.

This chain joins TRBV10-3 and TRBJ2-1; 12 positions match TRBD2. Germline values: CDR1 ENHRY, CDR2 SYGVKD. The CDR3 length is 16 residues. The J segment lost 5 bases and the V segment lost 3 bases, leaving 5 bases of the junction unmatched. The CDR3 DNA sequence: TGTGCCATCAGTGACCGACTAGCGGGAGACCACAATGAGCAGTTCTTC. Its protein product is CAISDRLAGDHNEQFF.

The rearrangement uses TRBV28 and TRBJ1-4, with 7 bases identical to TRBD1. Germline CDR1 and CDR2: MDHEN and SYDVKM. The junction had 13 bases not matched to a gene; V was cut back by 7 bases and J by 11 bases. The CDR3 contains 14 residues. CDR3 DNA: TGTGCCAGCACCCCCACAGGGGCCCCAGGGAAACTGTTTTTT. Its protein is CASTPTGAPGKLFF. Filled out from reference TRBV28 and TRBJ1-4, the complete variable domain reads DVKVTQSSRYLVKRTGEKVFLECVQDMDHENMFWYRQDPGLGLRLIYFSYDVKMKEKGDIPEGYSVSREKKERFSLILESASTNQTSMYLCASTPTGAPGKLFFGSGTQLSVL.

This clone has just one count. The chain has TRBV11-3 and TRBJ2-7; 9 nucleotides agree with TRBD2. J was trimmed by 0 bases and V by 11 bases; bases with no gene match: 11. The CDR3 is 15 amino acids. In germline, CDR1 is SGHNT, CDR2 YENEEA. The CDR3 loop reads CASSSGSGSSYEQYF. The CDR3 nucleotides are TGTGCCTCCAGCAGTGGTAGCGGGAGCTCCTACGAGCAGTACTTC.

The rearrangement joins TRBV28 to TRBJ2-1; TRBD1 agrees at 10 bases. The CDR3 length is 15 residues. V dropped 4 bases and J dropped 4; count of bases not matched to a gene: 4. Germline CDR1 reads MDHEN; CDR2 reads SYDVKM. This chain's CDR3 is CASSSRQGAYNEQFF. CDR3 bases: TGTGCCAGCAGTTCCCGACAGGGGGCTTACAATGAGCAGTTCTTC.

The CDR3 spells CASSLGTRTSGRGNEQFF. In DNA form, the CDR3 reads TGTGCCAGCAGCTTAGGGACCAGGACTAGCGGGAGGGGTAATGAGCAGTTCTTC. The rearrangement links TRBV7-6 to TRBJ2-1; 15 nucleotides align to TRBD2. Germline lookup yields CDR1 SGHVS and CDR2 FNYEAQ. V shed 1 base and J 7 bases; nucleotides not matched to a gene: 8. CDR3 length equals 18 residues.

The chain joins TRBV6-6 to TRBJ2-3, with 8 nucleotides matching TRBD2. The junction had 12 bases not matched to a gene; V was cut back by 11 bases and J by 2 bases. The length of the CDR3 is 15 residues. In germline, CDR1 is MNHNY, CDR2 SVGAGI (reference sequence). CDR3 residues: CAGSPAGATTDTQYF. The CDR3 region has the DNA TGTGCCGGCTCACCAGCGGGAGCTACCACAGATACGCAGTATTTT.

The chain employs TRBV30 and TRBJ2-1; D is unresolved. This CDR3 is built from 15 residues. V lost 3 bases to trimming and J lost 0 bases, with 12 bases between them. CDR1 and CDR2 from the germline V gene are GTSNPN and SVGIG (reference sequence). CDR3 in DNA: TGTGCCTGGAGCCCACTAATGAGCTCCTACAATGAGCAGTTCTTC. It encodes CAWSPLMSSYNEQFF.

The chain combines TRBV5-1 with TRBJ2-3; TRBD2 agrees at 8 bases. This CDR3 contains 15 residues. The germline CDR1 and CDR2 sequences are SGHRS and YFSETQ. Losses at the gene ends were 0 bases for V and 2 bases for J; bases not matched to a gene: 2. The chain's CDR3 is CASSLASGPTDTQYF. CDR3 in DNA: TGCGCCAGCAGCTTGGCTAGCGGGCCCACAGATACGCAGTATTTT.

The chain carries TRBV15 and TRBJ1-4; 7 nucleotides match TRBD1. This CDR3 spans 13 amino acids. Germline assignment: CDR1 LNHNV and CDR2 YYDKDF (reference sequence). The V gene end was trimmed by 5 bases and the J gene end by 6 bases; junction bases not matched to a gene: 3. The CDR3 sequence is CATSRDSYEKLFF. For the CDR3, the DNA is TGTGCCACCAGCCGGGACAGCTATGAAAAACTGTTTTTT.

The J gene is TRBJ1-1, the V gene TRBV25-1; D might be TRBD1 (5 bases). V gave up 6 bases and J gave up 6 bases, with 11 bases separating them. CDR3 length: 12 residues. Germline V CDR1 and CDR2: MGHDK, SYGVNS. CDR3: CASRGGRSEAFF. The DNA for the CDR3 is TGTGCCAGCAGGGGGGGACGTTCTGAAGCTTTCTTT.

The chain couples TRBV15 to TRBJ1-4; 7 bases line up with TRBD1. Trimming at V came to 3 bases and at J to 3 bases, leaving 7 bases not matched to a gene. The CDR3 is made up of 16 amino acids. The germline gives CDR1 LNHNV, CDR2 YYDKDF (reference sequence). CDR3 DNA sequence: TGTGCCACCAGCAGGGGTTTCGGGACAGCTAATGAAAAACTGTTTTTT. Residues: CATSRGFGTANEKLFF.